This TCR beta chain was identified in a study of OX40 agonist ivuxolimab in advanced cancers. Study overall: Ivuxolimab was administered intravenously to patients at 0.01 to 10 mg/kg every 2 weeks. The study's findings and limits: The mean number of expanded clones was higher in CD8+ T cells than in CD4+.

About this clone itself: What it recognizes is unknown.

Profiled with immunoSEQ multiplex PCR; TCRdb holds only in-frame clones, not every one. There are tens of thousands of clones in the sample; approximately 89% occur only once, and over 0.8% lies in the top ten. Germline V gene sequence: CDR1 LNHDA, CDR2 SQIVND (reference sequence). The CDR3 has 18 amino acids. Trimming took off 3 bases at V and 5 bases at J, with 23 bases between the two ends. The V and J genes are TRBV19 and TRBJ1-5; no clear D. The input for sequencing was CD4+ or CD8+ T cells sorted from blood, taken in a trial of the OX40 agonist ivuxolimab. This TCR came from an adult with an advanced solid tumor such as melanoma, head and neck, liver or kidney cancer. Here the CDR3 DNA reads TGTGCCAGTAGTATGCCCTCCCAACTCGGGAGACTGTATCAGCCCCAGCATTTT. Translation: CASSMPSQLGRLYQPQHF.